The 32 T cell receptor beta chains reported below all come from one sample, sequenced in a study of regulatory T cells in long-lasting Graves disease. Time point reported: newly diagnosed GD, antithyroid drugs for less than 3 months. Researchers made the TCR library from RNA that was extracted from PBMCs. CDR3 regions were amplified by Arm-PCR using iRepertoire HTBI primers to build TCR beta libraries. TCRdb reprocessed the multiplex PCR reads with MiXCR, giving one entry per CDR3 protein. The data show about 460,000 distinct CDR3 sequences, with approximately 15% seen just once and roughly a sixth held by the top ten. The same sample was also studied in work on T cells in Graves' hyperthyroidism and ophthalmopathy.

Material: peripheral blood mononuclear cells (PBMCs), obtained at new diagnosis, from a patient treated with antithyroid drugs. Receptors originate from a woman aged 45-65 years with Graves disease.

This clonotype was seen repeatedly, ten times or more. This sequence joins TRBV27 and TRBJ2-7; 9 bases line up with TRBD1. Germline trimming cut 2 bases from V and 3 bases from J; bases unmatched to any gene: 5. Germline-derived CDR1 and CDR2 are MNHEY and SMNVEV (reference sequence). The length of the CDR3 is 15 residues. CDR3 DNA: TGTGCCAGCAGTTTAGGGACAGGGACTGGCTACGAGCAGTACTTC. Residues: CASSLGTGTGYEQYF.

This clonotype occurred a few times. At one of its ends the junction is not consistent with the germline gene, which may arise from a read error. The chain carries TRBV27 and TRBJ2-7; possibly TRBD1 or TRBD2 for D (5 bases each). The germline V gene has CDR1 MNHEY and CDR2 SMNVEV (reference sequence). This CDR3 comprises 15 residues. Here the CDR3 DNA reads TGTGCCGGCAGTTTAGCCGGGGCGAGCTCCTACGAGCAGTACTTC. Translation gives CAGSLAGASSYEQYF.

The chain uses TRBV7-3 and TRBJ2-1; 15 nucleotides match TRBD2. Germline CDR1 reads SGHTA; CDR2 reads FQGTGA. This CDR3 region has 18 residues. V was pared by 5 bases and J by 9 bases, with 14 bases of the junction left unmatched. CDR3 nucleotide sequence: TGTGCCAGCAGCGTAGGATCGATGAGGGGACTAGCGGGGGGTGAGCAGTTCTTC. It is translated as CASSVGSMRGLAGGEQFF.

The CDR3 DNA is TGCGCCAGCAGTGAGGGACAGGGAATCTACGAGCAGTACTTC. This encodes CASSEGQGIYEQYF. This sequence joins TRBV10-1 and TRBJ2-7; 8 positions agree with TRBD1. The CDR3 covers 14 residues. Germline V gene data show CDR1 as WNHNN and CDR2 as SYGVQD (reference sequence). Unmatched junction bases numbered 3, after V lost 2 bases and J lost 3 bases.

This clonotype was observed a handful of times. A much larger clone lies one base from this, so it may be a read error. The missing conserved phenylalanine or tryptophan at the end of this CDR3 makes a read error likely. CDR3 sequence (DNA): TGTGCCAGCAGGAAAGGACAGGGGAGTATTGGCTCCTACAATGAGCAGTTCCTC. It specifies CASRKGQGSIGSYNEQFL. This chain uses TRBV28 with TRBJ2-1, with 9 bases identical to TRBD1. V shed 6 bases and J 0 bases; nucleotides not matched to a gene: 12. The CDR3 runs to 18 residues. CDR1 and CDR2 from the germline V gene are MDHEN and SYDVKM.

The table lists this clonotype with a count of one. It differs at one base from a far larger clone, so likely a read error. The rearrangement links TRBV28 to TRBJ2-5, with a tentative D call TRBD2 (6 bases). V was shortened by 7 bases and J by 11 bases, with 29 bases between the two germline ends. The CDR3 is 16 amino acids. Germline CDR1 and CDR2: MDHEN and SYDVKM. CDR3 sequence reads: CASTSGDGGARYGQYF. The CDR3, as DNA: TGTGCCAGCACCTCCGGCGATGGAGGGGCAAGGTACGGGCAGTACTTC. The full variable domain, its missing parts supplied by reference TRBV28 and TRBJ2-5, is DVKVTQSSRYLVKRTGEKVFLECVQDMDHENMFWYRQDPGLGLRLIYFSYDVKMKEKGDIPEGYSVSREKKERFSLILESASTNQTSMYLCASTSGDGGARYGQYFGPGTRLLVL.

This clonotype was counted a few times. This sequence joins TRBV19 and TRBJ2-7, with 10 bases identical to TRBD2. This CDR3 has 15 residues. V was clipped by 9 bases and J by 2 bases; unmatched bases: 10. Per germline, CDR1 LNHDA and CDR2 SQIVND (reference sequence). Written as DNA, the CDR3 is TGTGCCAGCCAACGGACTAGCGGAGATCCCTACGAGCAGTACTTC. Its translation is CASQRTSGDPYEQYF.

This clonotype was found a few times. The CDR3 is CASSLGVAGNNSPLHF. Written as DNA, the CDR3 is TGCGCCAGCAGCTTGGGAGTGGCGGGGAATAATTCACCCCTCCACTTT. The chain has TRBV5-1 and TRBJ1-6; the D is unclear. This CDR3 has 16 residues. The V gene's germline CDR1 is SGHRS and CDR2 YFSETQ. Trimming removed 0 bases at V and 5 bases at J, with 12 bases between.

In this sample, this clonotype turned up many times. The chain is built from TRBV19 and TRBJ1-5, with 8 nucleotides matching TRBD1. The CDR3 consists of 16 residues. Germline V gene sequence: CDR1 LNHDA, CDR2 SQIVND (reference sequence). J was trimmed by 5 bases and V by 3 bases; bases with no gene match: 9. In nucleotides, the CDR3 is TGTGCCAGTAGTATCCAGGGGACAGGAGGCTATCAGCCCCAGCATTTT. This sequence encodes CASSIQGTGGYQPQHF.

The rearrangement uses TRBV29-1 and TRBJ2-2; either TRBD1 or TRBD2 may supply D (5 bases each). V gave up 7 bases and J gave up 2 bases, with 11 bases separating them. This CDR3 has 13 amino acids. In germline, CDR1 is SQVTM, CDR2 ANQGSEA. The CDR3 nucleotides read TGCAGCGCCCCCCGGGACAACACCGGGGAGCTGTTTTTT. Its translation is CSAPRDNTGELFF.

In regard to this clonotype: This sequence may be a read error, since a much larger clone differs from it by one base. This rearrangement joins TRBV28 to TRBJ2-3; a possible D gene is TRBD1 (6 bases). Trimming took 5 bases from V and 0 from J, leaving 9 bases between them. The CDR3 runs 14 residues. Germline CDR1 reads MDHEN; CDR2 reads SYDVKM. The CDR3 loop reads CASSVTGSTDTQYF. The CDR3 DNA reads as TGTGCCAGCAGTGTGACAGGTAGCACAGATACGCAGTATTTT.

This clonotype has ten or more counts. CDR3 loop: CSASTSGRLSTDTQYF. Written as DNA, the CDR3 is TGCAGTGCTAGCACTAGCGGGAGGCTGAGCACAGATACGCAGTATTTT. The chain couples TRBV20-1 to TRBJ2-3; 12 bases are a match to TRBD2. Germline V gene data show CDR1 as DFQATT and CDR2 as SNEGSKA (reference sequence). V was clipped by 3 bases and J by 0 bases; unmatched bases: 4. The CDR3 runs 16 residues.

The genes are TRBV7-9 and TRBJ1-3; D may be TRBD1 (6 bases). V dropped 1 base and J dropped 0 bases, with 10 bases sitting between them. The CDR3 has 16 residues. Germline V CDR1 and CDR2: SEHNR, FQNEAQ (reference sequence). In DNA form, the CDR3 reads TGTGCCAGCAGCTTAGGGGACACGAGCTCTGGAAACACCATATATTTT. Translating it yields CASSLGDTSSGNTIYF.

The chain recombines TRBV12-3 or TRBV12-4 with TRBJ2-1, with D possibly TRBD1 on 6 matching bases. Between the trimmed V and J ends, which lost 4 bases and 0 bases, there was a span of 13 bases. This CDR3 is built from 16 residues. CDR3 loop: CASSSPGQHSYNEQFF. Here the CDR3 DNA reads TGTGCCAGCAGTTCCCCGGGACAACACTCCTACAATGAGCAGTTCTTC.

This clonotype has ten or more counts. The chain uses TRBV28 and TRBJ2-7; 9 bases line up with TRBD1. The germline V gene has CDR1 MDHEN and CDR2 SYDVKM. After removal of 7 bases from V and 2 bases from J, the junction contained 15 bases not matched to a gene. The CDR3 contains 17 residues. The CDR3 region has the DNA TGTGCCAGCACCTCGGGGGCGGGACAGGGTTATACCTACGAGCAGTACTTC. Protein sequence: CASTSGAGQGYTYEQYF. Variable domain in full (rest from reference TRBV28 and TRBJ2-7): DVKVTQSSRYLVKRTGEKVFLECVQDMDHENMFWYRQDPGLGLRLIYFSYDVKMKEKGDIPEGYSVSREKKERFSLILESASTNQTSMYLCASTSGAGQGYTYEQYFGPGTRLTVT.

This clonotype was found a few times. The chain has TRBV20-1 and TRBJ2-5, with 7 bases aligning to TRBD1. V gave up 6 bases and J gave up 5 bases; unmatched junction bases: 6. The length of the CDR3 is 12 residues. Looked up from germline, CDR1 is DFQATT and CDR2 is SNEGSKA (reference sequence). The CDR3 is CSAGDRVETQYF. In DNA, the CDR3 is TGCAGTGCCGGCGACAGGGTTGAGACCCAGTACTTC.

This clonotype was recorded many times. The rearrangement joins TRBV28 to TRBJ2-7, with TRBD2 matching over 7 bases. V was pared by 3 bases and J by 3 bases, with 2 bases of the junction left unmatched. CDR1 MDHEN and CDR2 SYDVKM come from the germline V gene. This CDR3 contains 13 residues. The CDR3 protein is CASSFPSGYEQYF. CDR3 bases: TGTGCCAGCAGTTTCCCTAGCGGCTACGAGCAGTACTTC.

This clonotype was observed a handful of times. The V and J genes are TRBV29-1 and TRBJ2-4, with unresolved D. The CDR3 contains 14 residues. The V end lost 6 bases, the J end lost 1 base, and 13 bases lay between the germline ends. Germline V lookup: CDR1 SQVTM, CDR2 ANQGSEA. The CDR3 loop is CSVTGRLAKNIQYF. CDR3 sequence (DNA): TGCAGCGTGACCGGCCGGCTGGCCAAAAACATTCAGTACTTC.

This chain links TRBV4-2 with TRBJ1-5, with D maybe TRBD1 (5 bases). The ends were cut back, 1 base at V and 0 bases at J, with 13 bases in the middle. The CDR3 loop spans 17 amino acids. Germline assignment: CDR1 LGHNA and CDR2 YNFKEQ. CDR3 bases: TGTGCCAGCAGCCAAGTTTTCAACAGGTTTAGCAATCAGCCCCAGCATTTT. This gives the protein CASSQVFNRFSNQPQHF.

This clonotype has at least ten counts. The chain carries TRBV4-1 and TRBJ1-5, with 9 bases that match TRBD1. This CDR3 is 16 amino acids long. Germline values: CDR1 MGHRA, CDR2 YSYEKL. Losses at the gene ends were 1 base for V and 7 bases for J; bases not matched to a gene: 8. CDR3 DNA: TGCGCCAGCAGCCAAGTATGGGACAGGGCGGCACAGCCCCAGCATTTT. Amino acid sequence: CASSQVWDRAAQPQHF.

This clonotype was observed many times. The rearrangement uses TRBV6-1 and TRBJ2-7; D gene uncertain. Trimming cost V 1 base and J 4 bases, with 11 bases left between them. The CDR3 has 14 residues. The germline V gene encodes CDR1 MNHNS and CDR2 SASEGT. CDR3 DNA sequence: TGTGCCAGCAGTGAAGATGCGGTTTGGTACGAGCAGTACTTC. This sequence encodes CASSEDAVWYEQYF.

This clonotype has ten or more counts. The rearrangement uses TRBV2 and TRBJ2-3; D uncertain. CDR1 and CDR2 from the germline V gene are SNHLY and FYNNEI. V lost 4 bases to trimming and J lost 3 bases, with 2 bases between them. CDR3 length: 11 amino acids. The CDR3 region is CASSVTDTQYF. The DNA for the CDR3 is TGTGCCAGCAGTGTGACAGATACGCAGTATTTT. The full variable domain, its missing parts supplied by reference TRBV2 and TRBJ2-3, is EPEVTQTPSHQVTQMGQEVILRCVPISNHLYFYWYRQILGQKVEFLVSFYNNEISEKSEIFDDQFSVERPDGSNFTLKIRSTKLEDSAMYFCASSVTDTQYFGPGTRLTVL.

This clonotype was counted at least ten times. CDR3 DNA sequence: TGTGCCAGCAGCCAAGGACAAAACTACGAGCAGTACTTC. Its translation is CASSQGQNYEQYF. The chain couples TRBV3-1 to TRBJ2-7, with D unclear. The CDR3 is 13 amino acids. CDR1 is LGHDT and CDR2 is YNNKEL in the germline V gene (reference sequence). V was shortened by 1 base and J by 3 bases, with 7 bases between the two germline ends.

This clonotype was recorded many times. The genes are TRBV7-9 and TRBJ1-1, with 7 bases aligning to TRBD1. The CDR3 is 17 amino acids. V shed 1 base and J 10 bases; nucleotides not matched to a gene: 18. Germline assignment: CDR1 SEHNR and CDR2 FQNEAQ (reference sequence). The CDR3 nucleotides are TGTGCCAGCAGCTTAGGGGTTGGACAGGACCGAAGATTAAGAGCTTTCTTT. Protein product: CASSLGVGQDRRLRAFF.

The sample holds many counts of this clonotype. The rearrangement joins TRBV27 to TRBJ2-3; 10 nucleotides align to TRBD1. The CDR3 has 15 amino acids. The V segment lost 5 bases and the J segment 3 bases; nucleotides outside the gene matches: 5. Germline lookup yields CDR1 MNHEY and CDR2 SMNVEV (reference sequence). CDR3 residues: CASSTGQGGTDTQYF. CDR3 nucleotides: TGTGCCAGCAGTACTGGACAGGGGGGTACAGATACGCAGTATTTT.

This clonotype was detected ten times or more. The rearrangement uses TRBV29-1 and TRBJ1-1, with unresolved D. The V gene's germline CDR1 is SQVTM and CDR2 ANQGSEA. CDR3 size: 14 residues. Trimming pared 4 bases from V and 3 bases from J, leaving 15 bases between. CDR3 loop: CSVGAGLRDTEAFF. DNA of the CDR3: TGCAGCGTTGGGGCAGGACTACGGGACACTGAAGCTTTCTTT.

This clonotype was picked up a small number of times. The DNA of the CDR3 is TGCAGCGTGTCTGGGGGGGGGGGTCAGCCCCAGCATTTT. It yields the protein CSVSGGGGQPQHF. The J gene is TRBJ1-5, the V gene TRBV29-1; D possibly corresponds to TRBD1 (5 bases). The ends were cut back, 6 bases at V and 6 bases at J, with 15 bases in the middle. Germline lookup yields CDR1 SQVTM and CDR2 ANQGSEA. The CDR3 extends over 13 amino acids. Complete variable domain (other parts from reference TRBV29-1 and TRBJ1-5): SAVISQKPSRDICQRGTSLTIQCQVDSQVTMMFWYRQQPGQSLTLIATANQGSEATYESGFVIDKFPISRPNLTFSTLTVSNMSPEDSSIYLCSVSGGGGQPQHFGDGTRLSIL.

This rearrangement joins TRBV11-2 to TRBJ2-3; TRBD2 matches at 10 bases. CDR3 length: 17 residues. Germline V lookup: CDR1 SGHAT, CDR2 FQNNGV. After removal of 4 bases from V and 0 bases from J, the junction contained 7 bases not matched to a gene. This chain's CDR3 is CASSSRVAGGSTDTQYF. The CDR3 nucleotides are TGTGCCAGCAGCTCACGAGTAGCGGGGGGTAGCACAGATACGCAGTATTTT. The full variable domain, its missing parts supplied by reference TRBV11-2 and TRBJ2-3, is EAGVAQSPRYKIIEKRQSVAFWCNPISGHATLYWYQQILGQGPKLLIQFQNNGVVDDSQLPKDRFSAERLKGVDSTLKIQPAKLEDSAVYLCASSSRVAGGSTDTQYFGPGTRLTVL.

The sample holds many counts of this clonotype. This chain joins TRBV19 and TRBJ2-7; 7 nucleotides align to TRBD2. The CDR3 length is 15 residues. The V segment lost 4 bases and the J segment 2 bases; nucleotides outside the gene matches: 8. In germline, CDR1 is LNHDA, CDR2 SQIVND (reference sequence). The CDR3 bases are TGTGCCAGTAGTACGAGCGGGATCCCAACCTACGAGCAGTACTTC. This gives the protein CASSTSGIPTYEQYF.

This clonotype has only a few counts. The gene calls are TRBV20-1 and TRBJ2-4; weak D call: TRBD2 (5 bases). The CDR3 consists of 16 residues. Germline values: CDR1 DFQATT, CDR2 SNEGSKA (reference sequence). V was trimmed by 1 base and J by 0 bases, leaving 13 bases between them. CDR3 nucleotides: TGCAGTGCTAGAGGATGGGGTGAGGGAGCCAAAAACATTCAGTACTTC. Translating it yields CSARGWGEGAKNIQYF.

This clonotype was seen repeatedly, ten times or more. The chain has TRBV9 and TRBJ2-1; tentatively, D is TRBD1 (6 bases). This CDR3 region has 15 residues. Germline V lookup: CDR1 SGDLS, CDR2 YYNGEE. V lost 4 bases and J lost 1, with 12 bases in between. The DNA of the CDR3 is TGTGCCAGCAGCCCCTCAGGGACATCCTACAATGAGCAGTTCTTC. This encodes CASSPSGTSYNEQFF.

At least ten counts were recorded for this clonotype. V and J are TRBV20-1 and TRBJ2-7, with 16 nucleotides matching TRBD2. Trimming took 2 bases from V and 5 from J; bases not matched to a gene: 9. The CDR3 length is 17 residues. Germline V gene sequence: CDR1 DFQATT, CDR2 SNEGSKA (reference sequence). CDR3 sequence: CSARFWGLAGGRNEQYF. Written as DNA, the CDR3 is TGCAGTGCTAGATTTTGGGGACTAGCGGGAGGGAGAAACGAGCAGTACTTC.